The 19 T cell receptor beta chains presented below share a single source sample, sequenced in a study of blood T cell repertoires in COVID-19. TCRdb keeps only in-frame clones here, not all; method: immunoSEQ multiplex PCR. There are some 200,000 clones in the sample; about 89% occur only once, and roughly 3.5% lies in the top ten. The sequencing sample was made of peripheral blood. The receptors originated from a man aged 65 to 79 with acute or convalescent COVID-19.

This clone was found once. Other DNA sequences in this sample translate to the same CDR3. The CDR3: CAWSEGDSGNTIYF. As DNA, the CDR3 is TGTGCCTGGAGTGAAGGGGACTCTGGAAACACCATATATTTT. This chain links TRBV30 with TRBJ1-3; D possibly corresponds to TRBD1 (5 bases). Looked up from germline, CDR1 is GTSNPN and CDR2 is SVGIG (reference sequence). Deletions cut 1 base from V and 0 bases from J, with 7 bases between. The CDR3 runs 14 residues.

The chain links TRBV18 to TRBJ2-7; no clear D gene. CDR1 and CDR2 from the germline V gene are KGHSH and LQKENI. The CDR3 totals 14 residues. V was pared by 2 bases and J by 3 bases, with 11 bases between. The CDR3 nucleotides read TGTGCCAGCTCACCATCGCCCAGTGACTACGAGCAGTACTTC. Translation: CASSPSPSDYEQYF.

V and J are TRBV24-1 and TRBJ2-7, with D perhaps matching TRBD2 (5 bases). The CDR3 covers 17 residues. Germline CDR1 reads KGHDR; CDR2 reads SFDVKD. Trimming pared 0 bases from V and 3 bases from J, leaving 17 bases between. CDR3 sequence reads: CATSDLQRVLGVYEQYF. DNA of the CDR3: TGTGCCACCAGTGATTTGCAGCGAGTATTGGGAGTCTACGAGCAGTACTTC.

This chain joins TRBV10-1 and TRBJ2-2, with a possible D match to TRBD2 (5 bases). This CDR3 is built from 14 residues. The germline gives CDR1 WNHNN, CDR2 SYGVQD (reference sequence). Trimming stripped 2 bases from V and 1 base from J, with 5 bases between. CDR3 bases: TGCGCCAGCAGTGAGGCGGGGAACACCGGGGAGCTGTTTTTT. The encoded protein is CASSEAGNTGELFF.

This chain links TRBV28 with TRBJ1-4, with D tentatively TRBD1 (6 bases). Germline V gives CDR1 MDHEN, CDR2 SYDVKM. V dropped 5 bases and J dropped 5 bases, with 12 bases sitting between them. The CDR3 spans 14 residues. CDR3 region: CASSRGGTNEKLFF. CDR3 sequence (DNA): TGTGCCAGCAGTCGGGGAGGGACAAATGAAAAACTGTTTTTT.

V usage is TRBV28 and J usage is TRBJ1-4; TRBD1 matches at 9 bases. V dropped 8 bases and J dropped 8; count of bases not matched to a gene: 6. The CDR3 runs 13 residues. Germline CDR1 and CDR2: MDHEN and SYDVKM. The CDR3 region is CASRDRVGEKLFF. In DNA, the CDR3 is TGTGCCAGCCGGGACAGGGTAGGAGAAAAACTGTTTTTT.

The chain uses TRBV2 and TRBJ2-7; no reliable D call. Trimming removed 4 bases from V and 2 bases from J, with 6 bases in between. This CDR3 has 12 residues. Germline assignment: CDR1 SNHLY and CDR2 FYNNEI. The CDR3, as DNA: TGTGCCAGCAGTGTTATCCCCTACGAGCAGTACTTC. Protein product: CASSVIPYEQYF.

This rearrangement joins TRBV5-5 to TRBJ1-2; D is uncertain. The CDR3 runs 13 residues. The germline V gene encodes CDR1 SGHKS and CDR2 YYEKEE (reference sequence). The V and J ends lost 4 bases and 4 bases respectively, with 11 bases between them. The CDR3 loop reads CASSLAGSYGYTF. The CDR3 region has the DNA TGTGCCAGCAGCCTCGCGGGATCCTATGGCTACACCTTC.

This rearrangement joins TRBV30 to TRBJ1-4, with D maybe TRBD1 (6 bases). The V and J ends lost 1 base and 4 bases respectively, with 13 bases between them. Germline V gives CDR1 GTSNPN, CDR2 SVGIG (reference sequence). This CDR3 spans 15 amino acids. CDR3 coding DNA: TGTGCCTGGAGTGACTGGGGACACTTTAATGAAAAACTGTTTTTT. Its protein is CAWSDWGHFNEKLFF. Supplemented by reference TRBV30 and TRBJ1-4, the full variable domain reads SQTIHQWPATLVQPVGSPLSLECTVEGTSNPNLYWYRQAAGRGLQLLFYSVGIGQISSEVPQNLSASRPQDRQFILSSKKLLLSDSGFYLCAWSDWGHFNEKLFFGSGTQLSVL.

This clone was counted between two and nine times. The chain is built from TRBV6-4 and TRBJ2-3; 9 nucleotides line up with TRBD1. V was pared by 0 bases and J by 4 bases, with 5 bases of the junction left unmatched. Per germline, CDR1 MRHNA and CDR2 SNTAGT. CDR3 size: 16 residues. The CDR3: CASSDSYRGQSDTQYF. CDR3 coding DNA: TGTGCCAGCAGTGACTCATACAGGGGGCAATCAGATACGCAGTATTTT.

This clone was picked up one time. The chain links TRBV6-6 to TRBJ2-1; a possible D gene is TRBD2 (7 bases). The V end lost 6 bases, the J end lost 2 bases, and 26 bases lay between the germline ends. There are 19 residues in the CDR3. Germline CDR1 is MNHNY and CDR2 is SVGAGI (reference sequence). The CDR3 here is CASSLKKRGGGEAYNEQFF. CDR3 DNA: TGTGCCAGCAGCTTAAAAAAAAGGGGGGGCGGTGAAGCCTACAATGAGCAGTTCTTC.

The CDR3 nucleotides are TGTGCCAGCAAGTGGGGGGAGACCGGGGAGCTGTTTTTT. Its translation is CASKWGETGELFF. This chain connects TRBV12-3 or TRBV12-4 to TRBJ2-2, with D possibly matching TRBD2 (6 bases). Trimming left V 7 bases short and J 5 bases short, with 11 bases between. The CDR3 totals 13 residues.

The chain combines TRBV5-5 with TRBJ2-5; 7 nucleotides match TRBD1. Germline values: CDR1 SGHKS, CDR2 YYEKEE (reference sequence). The CDR3 is 14 amino acids. Unmatched junction bases numbered 4, after V lost 0 bases and J lost 5 bases. The CDR3 coding sequence is TGTGCCAGCAGCTTGGAGGGGGCAAGGGAGACCCAGTACTTC. Translating it yields CASSLEGARETQYF.

The chain is built from TRBV5-1 and TRBJ1-2, with D unclear. V was pared by 4 bases and J by 9 bases, with 16 bases between. This CDR3 is built from 13 residues. The V gene's germline CDR1 is SGHRS and CDR2 YFSETQ. CDR3 amino acids: CASSQDGDGSYTF. The CDR3 coding sequence is TGCGCCAGCAGCCAGGACGGCGACGGGAGCTACACCTTC.

V and J are TRBV7-9 and TRBJ1-1; no definite D call. This CDR3 is 14 amino acids long. Germline V lookup: CDR1 SEHNR, CDR2 FQNEAQ (reference sequence). Trimming took off 5 bases at V and 3 bases at J, with 13 bases between the two ends. CDR3 sequence (DNA): TGTGCCAGCAGCCGAGATAGCTGGGACACTGAAGCTTTCTTT. This sequence encodes CASSRDSWDTEAFF.

J is TRBJ1-4 and V is TRBV29-1; perhaps TRBD1 as D (6 bases). The V end lost 2 bases, the J end lost 4 bases, and 11 bases lay between the germline ends. Germline V lookup: CDR1 SQVTM, CDR2 ANQGSEA. The CDR3 is 14 residues long. The CDR3 sequence: CSVEKTGLNEKLFF. The DNA of the CDR3 is TGCAGCGTTGAAAAAACAGGGCTTAATGAAAAACTGTTTTTT. Variable domain in full (rest from reference TRBV29-1 and TRBJ1-4): SAVISQKPSRDICQRGTSLTIQCQVDSQVTMMFWYRQQPGQSLTLIATANQGSEATYESGFVIDKFPISRPNLTFSTLTVSNMSPEDSSIYLCSVEKTGLNEKLFFGSGTQLSVL.

The CDR3 DNA is TGTGCCAGCTCGCTTTCTGGGGGGACTAATTCACCCCTCCACTTT. It codes for CASSLSGGTNSPLHF. This chain joins TRBV18 and TRBJ1-6; maybe TRBD1 (5 bases). The length of the CDR3 is 15 residues. Trimming removed 6 bases at V and 6 bases at J, with 15 bases between. CDR1 and CDR2 from the germline V gene are KGHSH and LQKENI.

The chain links TRBV9 to TRBJ2-7, with D perhaps TRBD1 (6 bases). The V end was cut by 3 bases, the J end by 5 bases, with 15 bases between. This CDR3 has 14 residues. The V gene's germline CDR1 is SGDLS and CDR2 YYNGEE. The CDR3 DNA follows: TGTGCCAGCAGCGCCACCAGGGGTTTCCACGAGCAGTACTTC. Amino acids: CASSATRGFHEQYF. Full variable domain (outside the CDR3, taken from reference TRBV9 and TRBJ2-7): DSGVTQTPKHLITATGQRVTLRCSPRSGDLSVYWYQQSLDQGLQFLIQYYNGEERAKGNILERFSAQQFPDLHSELNLSSLELGDSALYFCASSATRGFHEQYFGPGTRLTVT.

This rearrangement joins TRBV6-5 to TRBJ2-5, with 8 bases matching TRBD2. There are 12 residues in the CDR3. V was clipped by 10 bases and J by 4 bases; unmatched bases: 5. Germline V CDR1 and CDR2: MNHEY, SVGAGI. The CDR3 region has the DNA TGTGCCACTGGGGCGGGGGGAGAGACCCAGTACTTC. Residues: CATGAGGETQYF.